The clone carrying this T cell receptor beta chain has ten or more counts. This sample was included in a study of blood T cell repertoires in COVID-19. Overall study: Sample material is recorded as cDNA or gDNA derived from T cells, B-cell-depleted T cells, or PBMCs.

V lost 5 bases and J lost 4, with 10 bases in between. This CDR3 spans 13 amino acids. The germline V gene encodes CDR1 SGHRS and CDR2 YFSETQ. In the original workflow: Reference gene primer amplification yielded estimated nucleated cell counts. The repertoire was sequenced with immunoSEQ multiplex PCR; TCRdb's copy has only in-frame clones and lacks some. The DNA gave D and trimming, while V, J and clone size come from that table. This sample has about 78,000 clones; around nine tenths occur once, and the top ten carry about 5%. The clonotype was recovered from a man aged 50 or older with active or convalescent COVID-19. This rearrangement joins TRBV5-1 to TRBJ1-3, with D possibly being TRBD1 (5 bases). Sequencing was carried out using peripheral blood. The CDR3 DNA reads TGCGCCAGCAGGGGGGGAACAGGAAACACCATATATTTT. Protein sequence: CASRGGTGNTIYF.